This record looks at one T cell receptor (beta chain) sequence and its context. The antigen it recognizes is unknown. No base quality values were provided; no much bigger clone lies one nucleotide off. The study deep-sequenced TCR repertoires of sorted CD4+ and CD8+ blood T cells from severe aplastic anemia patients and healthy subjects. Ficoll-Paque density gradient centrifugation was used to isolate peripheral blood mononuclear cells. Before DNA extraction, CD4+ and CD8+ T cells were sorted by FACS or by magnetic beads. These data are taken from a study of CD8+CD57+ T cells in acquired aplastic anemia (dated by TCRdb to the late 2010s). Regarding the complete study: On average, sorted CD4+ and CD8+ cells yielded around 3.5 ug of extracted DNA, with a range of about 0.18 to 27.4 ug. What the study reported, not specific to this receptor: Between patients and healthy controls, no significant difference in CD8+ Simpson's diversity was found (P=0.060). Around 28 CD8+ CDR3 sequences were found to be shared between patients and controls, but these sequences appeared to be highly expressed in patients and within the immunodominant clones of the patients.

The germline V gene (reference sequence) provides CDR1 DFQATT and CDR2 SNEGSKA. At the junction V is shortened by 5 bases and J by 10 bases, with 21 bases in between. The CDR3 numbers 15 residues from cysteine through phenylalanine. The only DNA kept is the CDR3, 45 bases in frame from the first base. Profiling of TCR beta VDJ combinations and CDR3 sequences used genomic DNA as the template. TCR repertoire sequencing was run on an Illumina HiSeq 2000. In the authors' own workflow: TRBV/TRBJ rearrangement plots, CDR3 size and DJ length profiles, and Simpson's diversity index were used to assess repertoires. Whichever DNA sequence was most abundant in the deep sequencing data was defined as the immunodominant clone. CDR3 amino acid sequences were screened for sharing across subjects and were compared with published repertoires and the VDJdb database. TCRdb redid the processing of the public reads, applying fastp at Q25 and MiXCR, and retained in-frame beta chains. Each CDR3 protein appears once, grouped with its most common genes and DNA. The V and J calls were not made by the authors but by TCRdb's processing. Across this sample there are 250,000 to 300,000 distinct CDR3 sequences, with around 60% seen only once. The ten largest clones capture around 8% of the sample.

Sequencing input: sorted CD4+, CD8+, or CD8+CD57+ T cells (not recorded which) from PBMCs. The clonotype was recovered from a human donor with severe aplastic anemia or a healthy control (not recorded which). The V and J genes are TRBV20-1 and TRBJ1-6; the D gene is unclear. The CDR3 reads CSAASSPGLLSPLHF. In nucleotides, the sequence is TGCAGTGCTGCATCTTCTCCCGGCCTGCTCTCACCCCTCCACTTT.